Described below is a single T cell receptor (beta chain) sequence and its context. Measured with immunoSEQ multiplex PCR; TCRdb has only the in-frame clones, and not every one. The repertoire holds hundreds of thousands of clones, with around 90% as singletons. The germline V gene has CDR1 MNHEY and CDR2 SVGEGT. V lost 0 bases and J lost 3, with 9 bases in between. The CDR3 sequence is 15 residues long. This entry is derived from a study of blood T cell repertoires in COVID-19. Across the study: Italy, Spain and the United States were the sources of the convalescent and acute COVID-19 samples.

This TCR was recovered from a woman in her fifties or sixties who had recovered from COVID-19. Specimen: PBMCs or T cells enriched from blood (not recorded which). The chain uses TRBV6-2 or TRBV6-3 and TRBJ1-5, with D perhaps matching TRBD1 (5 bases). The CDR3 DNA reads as TGTGCCAGCAGTTACTCGGGGCCCTCCAATCAGCCCCAGCATTTT. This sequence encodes CASSYSGPSNQPQHF.